This T cell receptor beta chain was sequenced for a study of blood T cell repertoires in COVID-19. Method: immunoSEQ multiplex PCR; TCRdb's copy keeps in-frame clones and lacks some. Here the sample spans 250,000 to 300,000 clones, around nine tenths being singletons. CDR1 is SGHTA, CDR2 FQGNSA, per germline. The CDR3 loop spans 13 amino acids. Deletions cut 5 bases from V and 6 bases from J, with 10 bases between. Source material: peripheral blood. This rearrangement joins TRBV7-2 to TRBJ2-2; D is perhaps TRBD1 (5 bases). The receptor comes from a woman aged 60 to 75 with acute or convalescent COVID-19. CDR3 sequence: CASSPQGPGELFF. The CDR3, as DNA: TGTGCCAGCAGCCCTCAGGGTCCCGGGGAGCTGTTTTTT.